The following is a TCR beta chain sequence with its context. The data derive from a study of control samples from healthy donors and cancer patients. Sequencing was performed with immunoSEQ multiplex PCR; in TCRdb, only in-frame clones are kept and a portion is missing. The data show around 120,000 clones, with roughly nine tenths seen just once and 7.8% held by the top ten. V was shortened by 2 bases and J by 2 bases, with 16 bases between the two germline ends. The CDR3 sequence is 17 residues long. Looked up from germline, CDR1 is SGHTA and CDR2 is FQGNSA. The sample consisted of blood. The receptor's source is a woman aged 18-35 years in good health. This chain uses TRBV7-2 with TRBJ2-1; possibly TRBD2 for D (6 bases). The CDR3 protein is CASSLLGSGGAYNEQFF. CDR3 nucleotides: TGTGCCAGCAGCTTATTAGGTAGCGGCGGGGCCTACAATGAGCAGTTCTTC.